Given below is one T cell receptor (beta chain) in context. Its antigen is not known. This entry comes from a study of response to subunit inactivated influenza vaccine. Germline-derived CDR1 and CDR2 are SEHNR and FQNEAQ (reference sequence). V shed 0 bases and J shed 0 bases, with 9 bases lying between them. The CDR3 extends over 16 amino acids. Regarding the study as a whole: Seasonal influenza vaccination, on each occasion, was suggested by the authors to recruit few new T cells.

From the RT-PCR reads, TCRdb called clonotypes with MiXCR, one entry per CDR3 protein. This table holds about 520,000 distinct CDR3 sequences, 25% found once. The TCR comes from a man aged 50 to 59 who received an inactivated influenza vaccine. The sequences come from CD4+ T cells sorted from PBMCs, collected approximately 5 days after vaccination. The chain is built from TRBV7-9 and TRBJ1-3, with D unresolved. The CDR3 DNA reads TGTGCCAGCAGCTTAGCTGGCCGGTTCTCTGGAAACACCATATATTTT. This encodes CASSLAGRFSGNTIYF. The full variable domain, its missing parts supplied by reference TRBV7-9 and TRBJ1-3, is DTGVSQNPRHKITKRGQNVTFRCDPISEHNRLYWYRQTLGQGPEFLTYFQNEAQLEKSRLLSDRFSAERPKGSFSTLEIQRTEQGDSAMYLCASSLAGRFSGNTIYFGEGSWLTVV.